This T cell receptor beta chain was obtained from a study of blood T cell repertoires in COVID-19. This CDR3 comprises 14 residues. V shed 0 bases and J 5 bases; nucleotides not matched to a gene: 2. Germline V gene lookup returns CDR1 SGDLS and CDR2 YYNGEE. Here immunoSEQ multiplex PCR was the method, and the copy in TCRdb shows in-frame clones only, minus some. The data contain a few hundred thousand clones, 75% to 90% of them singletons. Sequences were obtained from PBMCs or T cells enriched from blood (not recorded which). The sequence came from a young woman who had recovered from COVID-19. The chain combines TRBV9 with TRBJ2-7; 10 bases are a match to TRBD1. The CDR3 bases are TGTGCCAGCAGCGTAGGGGACAGGGGCCACGAGCAGTACTTC. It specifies CASSVGDRGHEQYF.